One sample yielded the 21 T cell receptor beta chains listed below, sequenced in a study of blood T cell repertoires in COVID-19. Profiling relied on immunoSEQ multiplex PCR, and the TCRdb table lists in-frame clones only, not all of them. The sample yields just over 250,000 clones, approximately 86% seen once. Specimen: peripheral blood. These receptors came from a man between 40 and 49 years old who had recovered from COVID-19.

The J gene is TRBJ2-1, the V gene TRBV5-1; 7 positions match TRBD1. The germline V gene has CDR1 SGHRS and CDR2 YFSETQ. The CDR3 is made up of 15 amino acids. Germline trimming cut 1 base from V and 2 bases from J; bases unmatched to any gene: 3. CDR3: CASSLSTGAYNEQFF. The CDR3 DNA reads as TGCGCCAGCAGCTTGAGTACAGGGGCCTACAATGAGCAGTTCTTC.

Here the CDR3 DNA reads TGTGCCAGCAGTTTCATACTCCTGGATAGCAGCCCCACAGATACGCAGTATTTT. It is translated as CASSFILLDSSPTDTQYF. This chain connects TRBV6-2 or TRBV6-3 to TRBJ2-3, with D uncertain. V was pared by 4 bases and J by 2 bases, with 22 bases between. CDR3 length: 18 amino acids. Germline-derived CDR1 and CDR2 are MNHEY and SVGEGT.

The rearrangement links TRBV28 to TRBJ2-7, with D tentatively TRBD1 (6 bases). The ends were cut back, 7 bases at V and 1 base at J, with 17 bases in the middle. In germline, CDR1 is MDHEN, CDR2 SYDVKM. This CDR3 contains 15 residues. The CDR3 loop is CASTSRQVRSYEQYF. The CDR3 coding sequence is TGTGCCAGCACTTCGAGACAGGTCCGGTCCTACGAGCAGTACTTC.

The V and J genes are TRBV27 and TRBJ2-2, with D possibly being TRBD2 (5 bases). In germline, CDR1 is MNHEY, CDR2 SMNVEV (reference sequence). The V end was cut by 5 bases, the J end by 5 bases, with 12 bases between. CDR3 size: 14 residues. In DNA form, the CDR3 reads TGTGCCAGCAGTAGCCTAGCCGGGACCGGGGAGCTGTTTTTT. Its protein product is CASSSLAGTGELFF.

DNA of the CDR3: TGTGCCAGCAGCGTAGTAGTGGCGGGTTTCTTT. Amino acids: CASSVVVAGFF. V gene TRBV9 combines with J gene TRBJ1-1; no clear D gene. The CDR3 runs to 11 residues. V was shortened by 0 bases and J by 13 bases, with 10 bases between the two germline ends. Per the germline V gene, CDR1 is SGDLS and CDR2 is YYNGEE.

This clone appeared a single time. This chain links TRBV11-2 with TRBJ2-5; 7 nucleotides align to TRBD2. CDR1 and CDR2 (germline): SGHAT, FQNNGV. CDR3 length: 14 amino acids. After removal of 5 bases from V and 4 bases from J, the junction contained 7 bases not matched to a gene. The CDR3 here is CASSREREGETQYF. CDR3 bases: TGTGCCAGCAGCCGAGAGAGGGAGGGAGAGACCCAGTACTTC.

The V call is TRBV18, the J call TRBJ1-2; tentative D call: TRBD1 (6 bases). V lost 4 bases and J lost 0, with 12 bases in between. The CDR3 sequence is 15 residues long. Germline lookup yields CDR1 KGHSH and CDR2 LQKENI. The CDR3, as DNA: TGTGCCAGCTCACGGGGACACTCCGCTAACTATGGCTACACCTTC. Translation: CASSRGHSANYGYTF. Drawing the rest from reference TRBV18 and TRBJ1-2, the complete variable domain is NAGVMQNPRHLVRRRGQEARLRCSPMKGHSHVYWYRQLPEEGLKFMVYLQKENIIDESGMPKERFSAEFPKEGPSILRIQQVVRGDSAAYFCASSRGHSANYGYTFGSGTRLTVV.

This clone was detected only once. The CDR3 DNA is TGTGCCAGCAGCTTAGCAGGGGTAGGGGAGCAGTACTTC. Translation: CASSLAGVGEQYF. The chain links TRBV5-6 to TRBJ2-7, with D perhaps matching TRBD1 (6 bases). V lost 2 bases and J lost 7, with 13 bases in between. Germline CDR1 SGHDT, CDR2 YYEEEE. This CDR3 has 13 residues.

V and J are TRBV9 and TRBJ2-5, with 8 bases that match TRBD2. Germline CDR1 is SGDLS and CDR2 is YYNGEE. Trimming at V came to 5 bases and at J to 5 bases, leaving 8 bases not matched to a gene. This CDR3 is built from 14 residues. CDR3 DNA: TGTGCCAGCAGTTCAGGTAGCGGGGACGAGACCCAGTACTTC. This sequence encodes CASSSGSGDETQYF. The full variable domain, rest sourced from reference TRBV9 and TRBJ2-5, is DSGVTQTPKHLITATGQRVTLRCSPRSGDLSVYWYQQSLDQGLQFLIQYYNGEERAKGNILERFSAQQFPDLHSELNLSSLELGDSALYFCASSSGSGDETQYFGPGTRLLVL.

The CDR3 coding sequence is TGTGCCAGCAGCATCGGACAGGGTGAAGCTTTCTTT. It encodes CASSIGQGEAFF. The chain recombines TRBV9 with TRBJ1-1; 8 positions agree with TRBD1. CDR3 length: 12 amino acids. Germline V CDR1 and CDR2: SGDLS, YYNGEE. The ends lost 4 bases at V and 7 bases at J; junction bases unmatched: 3.

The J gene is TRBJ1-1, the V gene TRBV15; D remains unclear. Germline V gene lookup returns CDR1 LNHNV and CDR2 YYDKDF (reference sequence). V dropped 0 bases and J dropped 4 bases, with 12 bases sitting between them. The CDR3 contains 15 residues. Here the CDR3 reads CATSRDLAGSTEAFF. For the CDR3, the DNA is TGTGCCACCAGCAGAGATCTTGCGGGAAGCACTGAAGCTTTCTTT.

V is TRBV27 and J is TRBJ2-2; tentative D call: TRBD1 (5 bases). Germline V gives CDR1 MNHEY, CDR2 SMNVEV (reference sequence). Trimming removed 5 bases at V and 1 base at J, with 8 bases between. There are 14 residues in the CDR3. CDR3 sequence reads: CASSPGQNTGELFF. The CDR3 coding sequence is TGTGCCAGCAGTCCCGGACAGAACACCGGGGAGCTGTTTTTT.

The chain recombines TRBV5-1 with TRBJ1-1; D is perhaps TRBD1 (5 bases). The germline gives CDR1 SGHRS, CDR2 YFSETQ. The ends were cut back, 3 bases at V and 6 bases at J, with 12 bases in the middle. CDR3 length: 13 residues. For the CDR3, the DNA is TGCGCCAGCAGCTCCACAGGAATACCTGAAGCTTTCTTT. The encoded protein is CASSSTGIPEAFF.

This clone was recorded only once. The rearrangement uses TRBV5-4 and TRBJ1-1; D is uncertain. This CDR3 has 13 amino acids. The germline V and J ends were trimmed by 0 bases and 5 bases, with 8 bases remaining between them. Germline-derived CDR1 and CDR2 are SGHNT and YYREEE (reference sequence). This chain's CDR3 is CASSLVGRTEAFF. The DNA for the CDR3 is TGTGCCAGCAGCTTGGTGGGGAGGACTGAAGCTTTCTTT.

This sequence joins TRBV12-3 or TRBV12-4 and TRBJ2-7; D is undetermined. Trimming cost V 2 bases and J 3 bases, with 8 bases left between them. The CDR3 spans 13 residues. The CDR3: CASSLKGGYEQYF. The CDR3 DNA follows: TGTGCCAGCAGTTTAAAAGGCGGCTACGAGCAGTACTTC.

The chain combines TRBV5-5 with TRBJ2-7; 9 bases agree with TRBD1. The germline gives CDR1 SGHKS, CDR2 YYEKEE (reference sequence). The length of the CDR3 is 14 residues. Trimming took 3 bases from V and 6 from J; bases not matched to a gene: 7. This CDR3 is CASSSAGTGPEQYF. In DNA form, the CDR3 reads TGTGCCAGCAGCTCCGCCGGGACAGGGCCCGAGCAGTACTTC.

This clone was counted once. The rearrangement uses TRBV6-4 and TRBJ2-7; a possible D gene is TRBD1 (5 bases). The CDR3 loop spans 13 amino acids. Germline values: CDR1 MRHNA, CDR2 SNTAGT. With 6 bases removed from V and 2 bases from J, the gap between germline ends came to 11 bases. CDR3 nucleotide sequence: TGTGCCAGCAGCGTCACAGGCCCCTACGAGCAGTACTTC. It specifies CASSVTGPYEQYF.

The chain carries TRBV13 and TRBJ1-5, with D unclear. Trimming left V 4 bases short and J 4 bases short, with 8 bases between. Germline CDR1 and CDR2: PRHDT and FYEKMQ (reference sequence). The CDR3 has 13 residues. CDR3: CASSWGGNQPQHF. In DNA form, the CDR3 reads TGTGCCAGCAGCTGGGGAGGTAATCAGCCCCAGCATTTT.

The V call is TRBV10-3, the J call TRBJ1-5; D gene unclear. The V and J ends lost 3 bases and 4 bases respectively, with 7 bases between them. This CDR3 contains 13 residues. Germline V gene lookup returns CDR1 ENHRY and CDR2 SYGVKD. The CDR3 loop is CAISDPVNQPQHF. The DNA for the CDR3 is TGTGCCATCAGTGATCCTGTTAATCAGCCCCAGCATTTT.

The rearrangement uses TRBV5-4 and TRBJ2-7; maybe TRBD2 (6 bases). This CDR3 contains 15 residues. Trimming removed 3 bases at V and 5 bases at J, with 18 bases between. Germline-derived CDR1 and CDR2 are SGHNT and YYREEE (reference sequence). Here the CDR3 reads CASSWRRESRNEQYF. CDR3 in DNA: TGTGCCAGCAGCTGGAGGAGGGAGTCCCGGAACGAGCAGTACTTC. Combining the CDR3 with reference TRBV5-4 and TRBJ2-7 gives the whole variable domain ETGVTQSPTHLIKTRGQQVTLRCSSQSGHNTVSWYQQALGQGPQFIFQYYREEENGRGNFPPRFSGLQFPNYSSELNVNALELDDSALYLCASSWRRESRNEQYFGPGTRLTVT.

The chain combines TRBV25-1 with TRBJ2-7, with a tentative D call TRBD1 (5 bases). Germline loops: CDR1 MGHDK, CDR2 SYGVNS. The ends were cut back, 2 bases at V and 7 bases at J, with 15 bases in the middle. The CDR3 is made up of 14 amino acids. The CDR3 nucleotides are TGTGCCAGCAGTGAACACAGGCCGTCGGCGGAGCAGTACTTC. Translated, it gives CASSEHRPSAEQYF.